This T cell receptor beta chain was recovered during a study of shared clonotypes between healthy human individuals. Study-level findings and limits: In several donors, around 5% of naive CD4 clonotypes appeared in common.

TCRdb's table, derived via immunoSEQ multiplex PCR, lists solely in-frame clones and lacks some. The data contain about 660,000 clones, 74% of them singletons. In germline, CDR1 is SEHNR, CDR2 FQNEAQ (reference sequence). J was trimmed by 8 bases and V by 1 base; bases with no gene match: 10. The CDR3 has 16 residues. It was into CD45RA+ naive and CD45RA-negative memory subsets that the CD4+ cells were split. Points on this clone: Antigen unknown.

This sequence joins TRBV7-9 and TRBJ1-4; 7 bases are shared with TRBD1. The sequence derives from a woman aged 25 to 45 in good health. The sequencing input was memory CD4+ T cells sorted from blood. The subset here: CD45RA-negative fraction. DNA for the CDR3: TGTGCCAGCAGCTTAGGCGAAAACAGGGGATTGGAAAAACTGTTTTTT. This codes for CASSLGENRGLEKLFF.